These 20 T cell receptor beta chains were all obtained from the same sample, sequenced in a study of blood T cell repertoires in COVID-19. Clones were sequenced by immunoSEQ multiplex PCR, and TCRdb holds only the in-frame ones, with some missing. The repertoire holds 150,000 to 180,000 clones, with around three quarters as singletons. The specimen was peripheral blood. These receptors came from a man aged 80 or over with acute or convalescent COVID-19.

The chain employs TRBV11-2 and TRBJ2-2; 9 nucleotides align to TRBD1. This CDR3 has 17 amino acids. The germline V gene encodes CDR1 SGHAT and CDR2 FQNNGV. After removal of 5 bases from V and 8 bases from J, the junction contained 15 bases not matched to a gene. The CDR3 here is CASSRRMGQGSRGELFF. DNA of the CDR3: TGTGCCAGCAGCCGGAGGATGGGACAGGGTAGCAGGGGGGAGCTGTTTTTT.

The V and J genes are TRBV10-3 and TRBJ2-5; D is possibly TRBD1 (5 bases). The germline gives CDR1 ENHRY, CDR2 SYGVKD. The CDR3 covers 15 residues. Trimming took 2 bases from V and 1 from J, leaving 11 bases between them. DNA for the CDR3: TGTGCCATCAGTGAGCTAGGCAGGGTCCAAGAGACCCAGTACTTC. As protein: CAISELGRVQETQYF.

This clone turned up a few times. The rearrangement uses TRBV5-1 and TRBJ1-1, with TRBD1 matching 12 bases. Germline CDR1 is SGHRS and CDR2 is YFSETQ. The trim removed 3 bases at V and 0 bases at J, leaving 9 bases unmatched. This CDR3 has 18 residues. The CDR3 bases are TGCGCCAGCAGCTCAAAAGGGACAGGGGGCGGTCTGAACACTGAAGCTTTCTTT. Protein product: CASSSKGTGGGLNTEAFF.

The chain is built from TRBV7-6 and TRBJ1-5; 9 bases are a match to TRBD1. Germline V gene lookup returns CDR1 SGHVS and CDR2 FNYEAQ. V gave up 3 bases and J gave up 6 bases; unmatched junction bases: 6. The CDR3 spans 15 residues. CDR3 residues: CASSFGQGWSQPQHF. The CDR3 DNA reads as TGTGCCAGCAGCTTTGGACAGGGGTGGTCTCAGCCCCAGCATTTT.

This chain links TRBV19 with TRBJ2-2; TRBD1 matches 9 bases. This CDR3 contains 15 residues. Germline V CDR1 and CDR2: LNHDA, SQIVND (reference sequence). V gave up 7 bases and J gave up 4 bases; unmatched junction bases: 7. CDR3 sequence reads: CASTMGTGFTGELFF. The CDR3 DNA is TGTGCCAGTACCATGGGGACAGGGTTCACCGGGGAGCTGTTTTTT. Using reference TRBV19 and TRBJ2-2 for the parts outside the CDR3, the full variable domain is DGGITQSPKYLFRKEGQNVTLSCEQNLNHDAMYWYRQDPGQGLRLIYYSQIVNDFQKGDIAEGYSVSREKKESFPLTVTSAQKNPTAFYLCASTMGTGFTGELFFGEGSRLTVL.

The rearrangement joins TRBV5-1 to TRBJ1-1, with 8 bases lining up with TRBD1. The V gene's germline CDR1 is SGHRS and CDR2 YFSETQ. CDR3 length: 15 amino acids. With 0 bases clipped from V and 1 base from J, the junction kept 2 bases outside the gene matches. DNA for the CDR3: TGCGCCAGCAGCTTGGGCACAGGGGGGAACACTGAAGCTTTCTTT. This translates into CASSLGTGGNTEAFF. The variable domain in full, with the rest retrieved from reference TRBV5-1 and TRBJ1-1, is KAGVTQTPRYLIKTRGQQVTLSCSPISGHRSVSWYQQTPGQGLQFLFEYFSETQRNKGNFPGRFSGRQFSNSRSEMNVSTLELGDSALYLCASSLGTGGNTEAFFGQGTRLTVV.

The sample holds a few counts of this clone. The rearrangement uses TRBV19 and TRBJ1-2, with 10 bases that match TRBD1. The CDR3 contains 14 residues. The germline V gene has CDR1 LNHDA and CDR2 SQIVND (reference sequence). V lost 6 bases, J lost 8 bases, and 9 bases stayed unmatched. CDR3 residues: CASRAQGQGLGYTF. The CDR3 DNA reads TGTGCCAGTAGGGCACAGGGACAGGGGCTCGGCTACACCTTC.

The chain couples TRBV21-1 to TRBJ2-7; no DNA check was done on the table's D call, TRBD1. TRBV21-1 corresponds to a pseudogene. The CDR3 is 18 amino acids. The CDR3 region has the DNA TGTGCCAGCAGCAAATTGGTCACAGGGTGTTGGAGCTCCTACGAGCAGTACTTC. It is translated as CASSKLVTGCWSSYEQYF.

The chain joins TRBV7-8 to TRBJ1-1; D remains ambiguous. The ends were cut back, 4 bases at V and 1 base at J, with 16 bases in the middle. This CDR3 has 16 amino acids. Germline CDR1 is SGHVS and CDR2 is FQNEAQ. CDR3 nucleotide sequence: TGTGCCAGCAGCTCAAGACCCGGGTCGTCGAACACTGAAGCTTTCTTT. Its translation is CASSSRPGSSNTEAFF.

The rearrangement uses TRBV7-3 and TRBJ2-5, with D uncertain. The CDR3 consists of 15 residues. Germline CDR1 reads SGHTA; CDR2 reads FQGTGA. V dropped 0 bases and J dropped 0 bases, with 8 bases sitting between them. Written as DNA, the CDR3 is TGTGCCAGCAGCTTAACGGGCTCGAACCAAGAGACCCAGTACTTC. This translates into CASSLTGSNQETQYF.

The table lists this clone with a count of one. J is TRBJ2-3 and V is TRBV2; perhaps TRBD2 as D (5 bases). Germline V lookup: CDR1 SNHLY, CDR2 FYNNEI. Trimming removed 6 bases at V and 6 bases at J, with 7 bases between. This CDR3 is 11 amino acids long. CDR3 sequence reads: CASRDLDTQYF. The CDR3 nucleotides read TGTGCCAGCAGGGACTTGGATACGCAGTATTTT.

The rearrangement joins TRBV27 to TRBJ2-1, with TRBD1 identical over 10 bases. Germline CDR1 MNHEY, CDR2 SMNVEV (reference sequence). J lost 9 bases, V lost 5 bases, and 4 bases had no gene match. The CDR3 totals 13 residues. CDR3 region: CASSRGQGIEQFF. The DNA of the CDR3 is TGTGCCAGCAGTCGGGGACAGGGGATTGAGCAGTTCTTC.

The chain couples TRBV27 to TRBJ2-7, with 9 bases aligning to TRBD1. The germline CDR1 and CDR2 sequences are MNHEY and SMNVEV (reference sequence). J was trimmed by 3 bases and V by 6 bases; bases with no gene match: 12. The CDR3 extends over 16 amino acids. CDR3 sequence (DNA): TGTGCCAGCAGCCGTACCGGGACAGGGATGGGCTACGAGCAGTACGTC. Its protein is CASSRTGTGMGYEQYV.

The chain uses TRBV6-6 and TRBJ2-3; D might be TRBD2 (7 bases). V was cut by 7 bases and J by 5 bases, with 19 bases left in between. The germline gives CDR1 MNHNY, CDR2 SVGAGI (reference sequence). The CDR3 contains 15 residues. CDR3 amino acids: CASTLGGGKGDTQYF. The DNA of the CDR3 is TGTGCCAGCACCCTTGGCGGGGGCAAGGGAGATACGCAGTATTTT.

V usage is TRBV7-3 and J usage is TRBJ2-1; D may be TRBD1 (6 bases). Germline-derived CDR1 and CDR2 are SGHTA and FQGTGA. Deletions cut 11 bases from V and 5 bases from J, with 16 bases between. This CDR3 comprises 13 residues. The CDR3 DNA reads TGTGCCCTCGCCGTGGGGGCCAACAATGAGCAGTTCTTC. This encodes CALAVGANNEQFF.

This chain links TRBV5-1 with TRBJ1-6; 7 positions match TRBD1. Looked up from germline, CDR1 is SGHRS and CDR2 is YFSETQ. Trimming took 0 bases from V and 5 from J; bases not matched to a gene: 5. The CDR3 contains 16 residues. CDR3 region: CASSLVGGADNSPLHF. The CDR3 DNA reads TGCGCCAGCAGCTTGGTAGGGGGCGCGGATAATTCACCCCTCCACTTT. Full variable domain (outside the CDR3, taken from reference TRBV5-1 and TRBJ1-6): KAGVTQTPRYLIKTRGQQVTLSCSPISGHRSVSWYQQTPGQGLQFLFEYFSETQRNKGNFPGRFSGRQFSNSRSEMNVSTLELGDSALYLCASSLVGGADNSPLHFGNGTRLTVT.

The V call is TRBV9, the J call TRBJ1-1; a possible D gene is TRBD1 (5 bases). V lost 0 bases, J lost 6 bases, and 15 bases lay in between. The CDR3 is 15 amino acids. Germline assignment: CDR1 SGDLS and CDR2 YYNGEE. The CDR3 here is CASSVDPGWGAEAFF. The CDR3 DNA follows: TGTGCCAGCAGCGTAGATCCAGGCTGGGGCGCTGAAGCTTTCTTT. Full variable domain (rest looked up from reference TRBV9 and TRBJ1-1): DSGVTQTPKHLITATGQRVTLRCSPRSGDLSVYWYQQSLDQGLQFLIQYYNGEERAKGNILERFSAQQFPDLHSELNLSSLELGDSALYFCASSVDPGWGAEAFFGQGTRLTVV.

The rearrangement links TRBV14 to TRBJ2-1, with 12 bases identical to TRBD2. The CDR3 is made up of 15 amino acids. Looked up from germline, CDR1 is SGHDN and CDR2 is FVKESK. V trimming: 4 bases; J trimming: 4 bases; junction bases outside the gene matches: 2. The CDR3 reads CASSLLAGGYNEQFF. The DNA of the CDR3 is TGTGCCAGCAGCCTTCTAGCGGGGGGGTACAATGAGCAGTTCTTC.

This chain connects TRBV5-6 to TRBJ1-2; 7 bases agree with TRBD1. Germline V gene data show CDR1 as SGHDT and CDR2 as YYEEEE. CDR3 length equals 16 residues. The V and J ends lost 3 bases and 7 bases, in that order; junction bases with no gene match: 15. CDR3 in amino acids: CASSSRSWQGVGGYTF. The CDR3 DNA reads as TGTGCCAGCAGCTCTCGTAGTTGGCAGGGGGTAGGTGGCTACACCTTC. Variable domain in full (rest from reference TRBV5-6 and TRBJ1-2): DAGVTQSPTHLIKTRGQQVTLRCSPKSGHDTVSWYQQALGQGPQFIFQYYEEEERQRGNFPDRFSGHQFPNYSSELNVNALLLGDSALYLCASSSRSWQGVGGYTFGSGTRLTVV.

The V and J genes are TRBV5-5 and TRBJ2-3, with TRBD2 identical over 11 bases. V lost 1 base to trimming and J lost 2 bases; unmatched junction nucleotides: 3. The length of the CDR3 is 16 residues. CDR1 and CDR2 (germline): SGHKS, YYEKEE (reference sequence). The CDR3: CASSLSLAGDTDTQYF. The CDR3 DNA is TGTGCCAGCAGCTTGTCACTAGCGGGGGACACAGATACGCAGTATTTT.